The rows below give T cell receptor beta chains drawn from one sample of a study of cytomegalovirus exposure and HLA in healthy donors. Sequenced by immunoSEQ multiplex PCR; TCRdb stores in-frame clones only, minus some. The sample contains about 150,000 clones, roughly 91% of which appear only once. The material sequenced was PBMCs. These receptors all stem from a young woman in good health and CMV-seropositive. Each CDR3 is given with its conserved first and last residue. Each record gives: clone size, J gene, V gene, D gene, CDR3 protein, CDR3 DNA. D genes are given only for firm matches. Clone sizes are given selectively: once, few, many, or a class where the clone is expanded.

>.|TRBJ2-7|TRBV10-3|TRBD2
CAISESRTSGSYEQYF
TGTGCCATCAGTGAGTCGAGGACTAGCGGGAGCTACGAGCAGTACTTC
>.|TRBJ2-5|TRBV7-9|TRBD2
CASSSRRGTTSWETQYF
TGTGCCAGCAGTTCACGGCGGGGGACCACATCCTGGGAGACCCAGTACTTC
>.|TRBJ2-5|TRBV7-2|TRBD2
CASSSGLAETQYF
TGTGCCAGCAGCTCAGGACTAGCGGAGACCCAGTACTTC
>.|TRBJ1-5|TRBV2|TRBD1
CASDRGYNQPQHF
TGTGCCAGCGACAGGGGGTACAATCAGCCCCAGCATTTT
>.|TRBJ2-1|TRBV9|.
CASSRGGNNEQFF
TGTGCCAGCTCTCGAGGGGGTAACAATGAGCAGTTCTTC
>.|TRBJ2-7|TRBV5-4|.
CASSSGESYEQYF
TGTGCCAGCAGCTCGGGGGAGTCCTACGAGCAGTACTTC
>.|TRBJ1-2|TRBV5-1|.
CASSLAGNYGYTF
TGCGCCAGCAGCTTGGCCGGTAACTATGGCTACACCTTC
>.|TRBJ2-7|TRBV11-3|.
CASSLADSSYEQYF
TGTGCCAGCAGCTTAGCCGACAGCTCATACGAGCAGTACTTC
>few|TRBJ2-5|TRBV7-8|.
CAEAAPQKTQYF
TGTGCAGAGGCCGCCCCCCAGAAGACCCAGTACTTC
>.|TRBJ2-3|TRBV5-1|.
CASSEGSGGDTQYF
TGCGCCAGCAGCGAGGGTAGCGGTGGAGATACGCAGTATTTT
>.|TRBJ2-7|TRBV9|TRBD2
CASSVLAGGLNEQYF
TGTGCCAGCAGCGTACTAGCGGGAGGGCTCAACGAGCAGTACTTC
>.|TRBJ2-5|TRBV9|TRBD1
CASSASTTGGETQYF
TGTGCCAGCAGCGCCTCAACGACAGGGGGAGAGACCCAGTACTTC
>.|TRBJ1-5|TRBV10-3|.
CAISPTGGNQPQHF
TGTGCCATCAGCCCGACGGGGGGGAATCAGCCCCAGCATTTT
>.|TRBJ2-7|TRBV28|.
CASSHYEQYF
TGTGCCAGCAGCCACTACGAGCAGTACTTC
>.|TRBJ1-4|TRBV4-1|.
CASSQVPPGVTNEKLFF
TGCGCCAGCAGCCAAGTGCCGCCCGGGGTGACTAATGAAAAACTGTTTTTT
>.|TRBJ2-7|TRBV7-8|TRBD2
CASSFRTSGSYEQYF
TGTGCCAGCAGCTTTAGGACTAGCGGATCCTACGAGCAGTACTTC
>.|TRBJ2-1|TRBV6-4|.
CASSQEVVGEQFF
TGTGCCAGCAGTCAGGAGGTTGTCGGTGAGCAGTTCTTC
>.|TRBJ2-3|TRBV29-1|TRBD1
CSVEGQGAPDTQYF
TGCAGCGTTGAAGGGCAGGGGGCACCAGATACGCAGTATTTT
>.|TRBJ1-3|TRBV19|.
CASSIRTRGTAFGNTIYF
TGTGCCAGTAGTATAAGAACAAGGGGAACCGCCTTCGGAAACACCATATATTTT
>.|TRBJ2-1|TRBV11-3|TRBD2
CASSFSLAGGWGGEQFF
TGTGCCAGCAGCTTCTCCCTAGCGGGAGGGTGGGGTGGTGAGCAGTTCTTC
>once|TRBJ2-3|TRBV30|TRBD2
CAWTSGRGGTTDTQYF
TGTGCCTGGACTAGCGGGAGGGGGGGGACCACAGATACGCAGTATTTT
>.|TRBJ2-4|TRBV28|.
CASSLWRRTERDKAKNIQYF
TGTGCCAGCAGTTTATGGAGGCGGACAGAGCGGGATAAAGCCAAAAACATTCAGTACTTC
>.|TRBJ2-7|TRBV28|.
CASSLGAVYEQYF
TGTGCCAGCAGTTTAGGGGCAGTCTACGAGCAGTACTTC
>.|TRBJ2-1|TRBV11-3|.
CASSLAGSRYNEQFF
TGTGCCAGCAGCTTAGCCGGGAGCCGTTACAATGAGCAGTTCTTC
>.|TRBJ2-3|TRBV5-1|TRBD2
CASSDLAGARDTQYF
TGCGCCAGCAGCGATCTAGCGGGAGCTAGAGATACGCAGTATTTT
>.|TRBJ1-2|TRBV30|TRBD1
CAWGDRGSVRGYTF
TGTGCCTGGGGGGACAGGGGATCGGTACGGGGCTACACCTTC
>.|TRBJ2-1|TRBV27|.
CASRSMGFYEQFF
TGTGCCAGCAGGTCAATGGGCTTCTATGAGCAGTTCTTC
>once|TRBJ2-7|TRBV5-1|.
CASSLVGGEQYF
TGCGCCAGCAGCTTGGTAGGGGGCGAGCAGTACTTC
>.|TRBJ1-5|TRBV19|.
CASSPLGGIGNQPQHF
TGTGCCAGTAGTCCATTGGGGGGAATCGGCAATCAGCCCCAGCATTTT
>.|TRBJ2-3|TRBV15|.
CATSTGLRSTDTQYF
TGTGCCACCAGCACTGGCTTGCGGAGCACAGATACGCAGTATTTT
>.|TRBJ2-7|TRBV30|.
CAWSVRGDNEQYF
TGTGCCTGGAGTGTACGGGGGGACAACGAGCAGTACTTC